This is a list of T cell receptor beta chains from one sample in a study of cytomegalovirus exposure and HLA in healthy donors. Sequencing used immunoSEQ multiplex PCR; TCRdb keeps in-frame clones, though not all of them. The sample has almost 200,000 clones; about 80% are singletons. The sample taken for sequencing was PBMCs. The source is a woman in her 30s in good health and CMV-seropositive. CDR3s include the opening cysteine and the closing phenylalanine or tryptophan. A D gene is named only where the DNA matches it firmly. Clone size appears in some rows only: once, few, many, or a class for an expanded clone.

TRBD1 NA TRBJ2-7 15 TRBV15 CATSRDLDRGYEQYF TGTGCCACCAGCAGAGATCTGGACAGGGGCTACGAGCAGTACTTC
NA NA TRBJ2-7 13 TRBV5-6 CASSLPASYEQYF TGTGCCAGCAGCTTGCCCGCTAGCTACGAGCAGTACTTC
NA NA TRBJ2-7 11 TRBV13 CASSFFDEQYF TGTGCCAGCAGCTTCTTCGACGAGCAGTACTTC
NA few TRBJ1-1 13 TRBV2 CASGRAVNTEAFF TGTGCCAGCGGGCGGGCAGTGAACACTGAAGCTTTCTTT
NA NA TRBJ1-5 14 TRBV5-1 CASSPGEGDQPQHF TGCGCCAGCAGCCCCGGGGAGGGGGATCAGCCCCAGCATTTT
NA NA TRBJ1-4 16 TRBV7-8 CASSLGGDATNEKLFF TGTGCCAGCAGCTTAGGAGGCGATGCAACTAATGAAAAACTGTTTTTT
NA NA TRBJ1-6 14 TRBV18 CASSQTPSGSPLHF TGTGCCAGCTCTCAAACACCGTCGGGTTCACCCCTCCACTTT
TRBD2 NA TRBJ2-7 15 TRBV5-1 CASSFGTSGTYEQYF TGCGCCAGCAGCTTTGGGACTAGCGGGACCTACGAGCAGTACTTC
TRBD1 NA TRBJ1-2 13 TRBV5-5 CASSLSAGGGYTF TGTGCCAGCAGCTTGTCGGCAGGGGGAGGCTACACCTTC
TRBD2 NA TRBJ2-6 17 TRBV5-4 CASSPSGGYDGANVLTF TGTGCCAGCAGTCCTAGCGGGGGTTACGATGGGGCCAACGTCCTGACTTTC
NA NA TRBJ2-7 12 TRBV11-2 CASSSSRYEQYF TGTGCCAGCAGCTCATCCCGGTACGAGCAGTACTTC
NA NA TRBJ2-5 15 TRBV5-4 CASSLGTGPQETQYF TGTGCCAGCAGCTTGGGTACAGGGCCTCAAGAGACCCAGTACTTC
TRBD2 once TRBJ2-1 18 TRBV7-9 CASSPGGREGRRGNEQFF TGTGCCAGCAGCCCCGGGGGGCGGGAGGGCCGACGGGGCAATGAGCAGTTCTTC
NA NA TRBJ2-5 15 TRBV2 CASSELIGQQETQYF TGTGCCAGCAGTGAACTAATCGGACAGCAAGAGACCCAGTACTTC
TRBD2 NA TRBJ2-7 19 TRBV11-3 CASSLNLIGSSGTLYEQYF TGTGCCAGCAGCTTAAACCTGATCGGGTCTAGCGGGACCTTATACGAGCAGTACTTC
NA NA TRBJ1-1 13 TRBV10-3 CVISWDSYTEAFF TGTGTCATCAGTTGGGACTCCTACACTGAAGCTTTCTTT
TRBD1 NA TRBJ2-3 16 TRBV12-5 CASGLGQGAWTDTQYF TGTGCTAGTGGTTTGGGACAGGGGGCATGGACAGATACGCAGTATTTT
TRBD2 NA TRBJ2-1 16 TRBV7-9 CASSLLAGGSYNEQFF TGTGCCAGCAGCTTACTAGCGGGAGGGTCCTACAATGAGCAGTTCTTC
NA NA TRBJ2-7 13 TRBV7-9 CASSSVRTYEQYF TGTGCCAGCAGCTCCGTTCGTACCTACGAGCAGTACTTC
NA NA TRBJ2-3 13 TRBV5-4 CASSLGGVLEQYF TGTGCCAGCAGCTTGGGGGGCGTTCTCGAGCAGTATTTT
NA NA TRBJ1-2 13 TRBV5-6 CASSLVEDYGYTF TGTGCCAGCAGCTTGGTAGAAGACTATGGCTACACCTTC
TRBD2 NA TRBJ2-7 16 TRBV10-3 CAIRDSGGRNEDEQYF TGTGCCATCCGTGATAGCGGGGGGCGAAATGAAGACGAGCAGTACTTC
NA NA TRBJ1-2 14 TRBV15 CATSIGTPVYGYTF TGTGCCACCAGCATTGGGACACCAGTCTATGGCTACACCTTC
NA once TRBJ1-2 12 TRBV6-6 CASVEGTYGYTF TGTGCCAGCGTGGAGGGGACCTATGGCTACACCTTC
NA NA TRBJ2-6 19 TRBV5-4 CASSLGLNTKLSGANVLTF TGTGCCAGCAGCTTGGGACTCAATACCAAACTCTCTGGGGCCAACGTCCTGACTTTC
TRBD1 NA TRBJ2-1 15 TRBV5-1 CASSLGTGGGNEQFF TGCGCCAGCAGCCTGGGGACAGGGGGTGGGAATGAGCAGTTCTTC
NA few TRBJ1-1 12 TRBV10-1 CAWGVRNTEAFF TGCGCGTGGGGGGTAAGGAACACTGAAGCTTTCTTT
TRBD2 NA TRBJ2-3 16 TRBV9 CASSLRTSGTTDTQYF TGTGCCAGCAGCCTGCGGACTAGCGGGACAACAGATACGCAGTATTTT
NA NA TRBJ2-1 17 TRBV4-2 CASSQGGTGNSYNEQFF TGTGCCAGCAGCCAAGGAGGAACGGGGAATTCCTACAATGAGCAGTTCTTC
NA NA TRBJ2-1 14 TRBV4-3 CASSQVGERAEQFF TGCGCCAGCAGCCAAGTGGGAGAGCGCGCTGAGCAGTTCTTC
TRBD2 NA TRBJ2-7 16 TRBV27 CASSFGRSSGSSEQYF TGTGCCAGCAGTTTCGGCCGATCTAGCGGGAGTAGCGAGCAGTACTTC
NA NA TRBJ2-1 13 TRBV27 CASSLLQGAEQFF TGTGCCAGCAGTTTACTTCAAGGGGCCGAGCAGTTCTTC
TRBD1 NA TRBJ1-4 15 TRBV6-5 CASSYSTGFALKLFF TGTGCCAGCAGTTACTCGACAGGGTTCGCTTTAAAACTGTTTTTT
TRBD1 NA TRBJ2-3 18 TRBV7-6 CASSLGPNRGLIADTQYF TGTGCCAGCAGCTTAGGACCTAACAGGGGATTGATAGCAGATACGCAGTATTTT
NA NA TRBJ2-2 19 TRBV7-9 CASSEGGRDGLVYTGELFF TGTGCCAGCAGCGAAGGGGGTCGGGACGGACTAGTCTACACCGGGGAGCTGTTTTTT
NA NA TRBJ2-2 16 TRBV4-3 CASSQDYRWNTGELFF TGCGCCAGCAGCCAAGATTACAGATGGAACACCGGGGAGCTGTTTTTT
TRBD1 NA TRBJ1-2 15 TRBV7-9 CASRPEGQTVYGYTF TGTGCCAGCAGGCCCGAGGGACAGACAGTCTATGGCTACACCTTC
NA NA TRBJ2-4 13 TRBV29-1 CSVEVSRENIQYF TGCAGCGTTGAAGTCTCGCGGGAAAACATTCAGTACTTC
NA NA TRBJ2-2 16 TRBV10-3 CAIRPGAGVNTGELFF TGTGCCATCAGGCCTGGGGCAGGAGTAAACACCGGGGAGCTGTTTTTT
TRBD1 NA TRBJ1-2 14 TRBV5-6 CASSPGQGDYGYTF TGTGCCAGCAGCCCGGGACAGGGGGACTATGGCTACACCTTC
NA few TRBJ2-4 15 TRBV11-2 CASSLVAGGWSIQYF TGTGCCAGCAGCTTAGTGGCAGGGGGGTGGAGCATTCAGTACTTC
TRBD2 NA TRBJ2-1 16 TRBV7-2 CASSSRGGALYNEQFF TGTGCCAGCAGCTCGCGCGGGGGGGCTTTGTACAATGAGCAGTTCTTC
TRBD1 few TRBJ1-1 14 TRBV10-2 CASSSIDRDTEAFF TGCGCCAGCAGTTCAATTGACAGGGACACTGAAGCTTTCTTT
TRBD2 few TRBJ2-3 17 TRBV11-2 CASSRTASGWGGDTQYF TGTGCCAGCAGCCGAACGGCTAGCGGGTGGGGGGGAGATACGCAGTATTTT
TRBD1 NA TRBJ1-3 16 TRBV5-4 CASSSGTASSGNTIYF TGTGCCAGCAGCTCAGGGACAGCGAGCTCTGGAAACACCATATATTTT
NA NA TRBJ2-1 15 TRBV6-5 CASRDSGDLWNEQFF TGTGCCAGCAGGGATTCAGGGGACCTGTGGAATGAGCAGTTCTTC
TRBD2 NA TRBJ2-1 13 TRBV29-1 CSVELAGDNEQFF TGCAGCGTTGAACTAGCGGGGGACAATGAGCAGTTCTTC
NA NA TRBJ2-7 13 TRBV29-1 CSVELQGDYEQYF TGCAGCGTTGAACTACAGGGAGACTACGAGCAGTACTTC
NA NA TRBJ2-1 17 TRBV21-1 CASSKALEGSSYNEQFF TGTGCCAGCAGCAAAGCGCTTGAAGGGAGCTCCTACAATGAGCAGTTCTTC
NA few TRBJ2-1 15 TRBV9 CASSPPRVAAHEQFF TGTGCCAGCAGCCCCCCCCGGGTAGCGGCACATGAGCAGTTCTTC
NA NA TRBJ2-1 15 TRBV4-1 CASRSNVGGYNEQFF TGCGCCAGCAGGTCCAATGTGGGGGGCTACAATGAGCAGTTCTTC
NA NA TRBJ2-1 14 TRBV11-2 CASSFLRGGREQFF TGTGCCAGCAGCTTCTTAAGGGGGGGCCGTGAGCAGTTCTTC
TRBD1 NA TRBJ1-2 13 TRBV6-5 CASSLQGTYGYTF TGTGCCAGCAGTTTACAGGGGACCTATGGCTACACCTTC
TRBD2 NA TRBJ2-5 20 TRBV7-6 CASSLELGLAGGPSPETQYF TGTGCCAGCAGCTTAGAGTTGGGACTAGCGGGGGGGCCGTCCCCAGAGACCCAGTACTTC
NA NA TRBJ1-1 18 TRBV19 CASSPIWQGSGFNTEAFF TGTGCCAGTAGCCCAATTTGGCAGGGAAGTGGCTTTAACACTGAAGCTTTCTTT
NA NA TRBJ2-1 13 TRBV9 CASSGRVNNEQFF TGTGCCAGCAGCGGGCGGGTGAACAATGAGCAGTTCTTC
NA NA TRBJ1-1 14 TRBV11-3 CASSIGRENTEAFF TGTGCCAGCAGCATCGGGCGGGAGAACACTGAAGCTTTCTTT
TRBD2 NA TRBJ2-2 16 TRBV4-1 CASSGLAGVGTGELFF TGCGCCAGCAGCGGACTAGCGGGGGTGGGAACCGGGGAGCTGTTTTTT
NA NA TRBJ2-7 12 TRBV6-6 CASSYRGYEQYF TGTGCCAGCAGTTACAGGGGCTACGAGCAGTACTTC